The rows below give T cell receptor beta chains drawn from one sample of a study of T cells in localized non-small cell lung cancer. The repertoire was sequenced with immunoSEQ multiplex PCR; TCRdb's copy has only in-frame clones and lacks some. The profile shows some 15,000 clones, 85% of them singletons. Sequences were derived from peripheral blood, sampled before any cancer treatment. Receptors were obtained from a female donor aged 60 or older with stage I squamous cell lung carcinoma. Both conserved end residues are part of each CDR3. A D gene is named only where the DNA matches it firmly. Where a row states a size, it is once, few, many or the class of an expanded clone; other rows omit it.

d_call	j_call	v_call	clone_size	cdr3_nt	cdr3_aa
TRBD1	TRBJ2-2	TRBV18	.	TGTGCCAGCTCACCCCAGGGGGCGGACACCGGGGAGCTGTTTTTT	CASSPQGADTGELFF
.	TRBJ2-7	TRBV30	.	TGTGCCTGGAGTATCGGACCGGGGGTCGAGCAGTACTTC	CAWSIGPGVEQYF
.	TRBJ2-1	TRBV5-3	.	TGTGCCAGCAGCCTGGACTCGGCAACTGGCAATGAGCAGTTCTTC	CASSLDSATGNEQFF
.	TRBJ1-5	TRBV5-5	.	TGTGCCAGCGATGTTACCTGGGAACCCTATAGCAATCAGCCCCAGCATTTT	CASDVTWEPYSNQPQHF
.	TRBJ2-7	TRBV7-2	.	TGTGCCAGCAGCTTTAGTCCGACCTACGAGCAGTACTTC	CASSFSPTYEQYF
TRBD1	TRBJ2-5	TRBV28	.	TGTGCCAGCAGTTTATTAGGGACAGGGCAAGAGACCCAGTACTTC	CASSLLGTGQETQYF
TRBD1	TRBJ1-2	TRBV6-1	few	TGTGCCAGCAGTGCCGGGACAGGGAATCACAGACAGGGCTACACCTTC	CASSAGTGNHRQGYTF
.	TRBJ2-6	TRBV27	.	TGTGCCAGCAGTTGGTTCTCTGGGGCCAACGTCCTGACTTTC	CASSWFSGANVLTF
.	TRBJ1-1	TRBV7-9	.	TGTGCCAGCAGCCCGGGTGGGGCGAGAAGCACTGAAGCTTTCTTT	CASSPGGARSTEAFF
.	TRBJ2-7	TRBV4-2	.	TGTGCCAGCAGCCGCAGTGGGACCGCCCAGTACGAGCAGTACTTC	CASSRSGTAQYEQYF
TRBD1	TRBJ1-1	TRBV7-9	.	TGTGCCAGCAGCTCAACCGACAGGGAATCTGAAGCTTTCTTT	CASSSTDRESEAFF
TRBD2	TRBJ2-5	TRBV18	.	TGTGCCAGCTCGCCCGGGACTAGCGGTATCCAAGAGACCCAGTACTTC	CASSPGTSGIQETQYF
.	TRBJ1-5	TRBV18	.	TGTGCCAGCTCACCCCGGAGGGACTATAGCAATCAGCCCCAGCATTTT	CASSPRRDYSNQPQHF
TRBD1	TRBJ2-7	TRBV7-9	.	TGTGCCAGCAGCGGGACAGGGGTAACCTACGAGCAGTACTTC	CASSGTGVTYEQYF
TRBD1	TRBJ2-2	TRBV6-5	.	TGTGCCAGCAGCGGTCGGACAGGGGGCACCGGGGAGCTGTTTTTT	CASSGRTGGTGELFF
TRBD2	TRBJ2-5	TRBV18	.	TGTGCCAGCTCACCGGGCGGGGGGCAAGAAGAGACCCAGTACTTC	CASSPGGGQEETQYF
TRBD1	TRBJ1-1	TRBV7-2	.	TGTGCCAGCAGCGACAGGGGTGGAGCTTTCTTT	CASSDRGGAFF
.	TRBJ2-7	TRBV10-2	.	TGCGCCAGTGCAGGGGGGTACTCCTACGAGCAGTACTTC	CASAGGYSYEQYF
.	TRBJ1-5	TRBV6-1	.	TGTGCCAGCAGTGCGGAGGCAGGGCTTGATCAGCCCCAGCATTTT	CASSAEAGLDQPQHF
.	TRBJ2-1	TRBV9	.	TGTGCCAGCAGTTCGGACAGCCTTAACAATGAGCAGTTCTTC	CASSSDSLNNEQFF
.	TRBJ1-5	TRBV2	.	TGTGTCAGCAGTGGAGCGCTTCTGGGGGGGCGGGAGCCCCAGCATTTT	CVSSGALLGGREPQHF
.	TRBJ2-1	TRBV15	.	TGTGCCACCAGCAGAGATCCAGACAATGAGCAGTTCTTC	CATSRDPDNEQFF
.	TRBJ2-7	TRBV5-6	.	TGTGCCAGCAGCTTGACCGGGACATATAGTTACGAGCAGTACTTC	CASSLTGTYSYEQYF
TRBD2	TRBJ2-3	TRBV7-9	.	TGTGCCAGCAGCTCTCTGGGACTAGCGGTATCTAGCACAGATACGCAGTATTTT	CASSSLGLAVSSTDTQYF
.	TRBJ2-7	TRBV6-5	.	TGTGCCAGCAGTTACCGACGAAATGAACCCGAGCAGTACTTC	CASSYRRNEPEQYF
.	TRBJ2-5	TRBV10-1	.	TGCGCCAGCAGTGAGTCGGTAGGGGGGGGACAAGAGACCCAGTACTTC	CASSESVGGGQETQYF
.	TRBJ1-1	TRBV5-8	.	TGTGCCACCCATGCGGGGGAGACTGAAGCTTTCTTT	CATHAGETEAFF
.	TRBJ1-2	TRBV29-1	.	TGCAGCGTTGTAGTGCAGGAGGATGGCTACACCTTC	CSVVVQEDGYTF
.	TRBJ2-3	TRBV27	.	TGTGCCAGCAGTTTATCGGGCCCGGGATCACGTTCAGATACGCAGTATTTT	CASSLSGPGSRSDTQYF
TRBD1	TRBJ2-2	TRBV27	once	TGTGCCAGCAGTTTTGTCGGGCAGGGGGCGCTCACCGGGGAGCTGTTTTTT	CASSFVGQGALTGELFF
TRBD1	TRBJ2-5	TRBV5-5	.	TGTGCCAGCAGCCATCAGGGGGAAGAGACCCAGTACTTC	CASSHQGEETQYF
.	TRBJ2-1	TRBV10-3	.	TGTGCCATCAGTGACAGGTGGGACAATGAGCAGTTCTTC	CAISDRWDNEQFF
.	TRBJ2-6	TRBV7-2	.	TGTGCCAGCAGCTTTGGGGGCGCTGGGGCCAACGTCCTGACTTTC	CASSFGGAGANVLTF
.	TRBJ1-1	TRBV6-5	.	TGTGCCAGCAGTACCAGGGTGGGGAACACTGAAGCTTTCTTT	CASSTRVGNTEAFF
.	TRBJ2-7	TRBV6-5	.	TGTGCCAGCAGTTACTCGACTTTTACGGGGTACGAGCAGTACTTC	CASSYSTFTGYEQYF
.	TRBJ1-1	TRBV5-4	.	TGTGCCAGCCCCCAGCTTCTGAACACTGAAGCTTTCTTT	CASPQLLNTEAFF
.	TRBJ1-5	TRBV10-2	.	TGCGCCAGTAGGAGGGGGAAGGATCAGCCCCAGCATTTT	CASRRGKDQPQHF
TRBD1	TRBJ1-2	TRBV6-5	.	TGTGCCAGCAGTTCCTCTGGACAGGGCGGCTATGGCTACACCTTC	CASSSSGQGGYGYTF
TRBD2	TRBJ2-7	TRBV2	.	TGTGCCAGCAGTGAAGGGGGCGGGAGCTCCTACGAGCAGTACTTC	CASSEGGGSSYEQYF
.	TRBJ2-5	TRBV6-5	.	TGTGCCAGCAGTTACGGGGGGAAAGAGACCCAGTACTTC	CASSYGGKETQYF
.	TRBJ2-7	TRBV29-1	.	TGCAGCGTCGCCTTTACTTTGGGGGCGGGACTCTACGAGCAGTACTTC	CSVAFTLGAGLYEQYF
TRBD1	TRBJ2-2	TRBV5-1	.	TGCGCCAGCAGCTTTCGGCCTCAGGGGGACACCGGGGAGCTGTTTTTT	CASSFRPQGDTGELFF
TRBD2	TRBJ2-3	TRBV29-1	.	TGCAGCGTTGAAGAGGTGGGGATGGAGGGAGGGTATGATACGCAGTATTTT	CSVEEVGMEGGYDTQYF
.	TRBJ1-1	TRBV5-4	.	TGTGCCAGCAGCTTTTTTCGGGACACGGCTTTCTTT	CASSFFRDTAFF
.	TRBJ2-2	TRBV5-6	.	TGTGCCAGCAGCTTCGGGGATGTCACCGGGGAGCTGTTTTTT	CASSFGDVTGELFF
.	TRBJ1-1	TRBV29-1	.	TGCAGCGGGCGTGAGGACACTGAAGCTTTCTTT	CSGREDTEAFF
TRBD2	TRBJ2-7	TRBV28	.	TGTGCCAGCAGTTTCGGCGGGAGATCCTACGAGCAGTACTTC	CASSFGGRSYEQYF
.	TRBJ1-2	TRBV30	.	TGTGCCTCGGAAGCTAACTATGGCTACACCTTC	CASEANYGYTF
TRBD1	TRBJ1-1	TRBV28	.	TGTGCCAGCAGTTCGACAGGGGCCATGAACACTGAAGCTTTCTTT	CASSSTGAMNTEAFF